Described below is a single T cell receptor beta chain sequence and its context. Its specific antigen is unknown. Per-base qualities were not stored, and no clone one base away is much larger. This sample is part of a study of technical replicates of blood from several donors (dated by TCRdb to the late 2010s). Libraries were constructed by the immunoSEQ multiplex PCR assay. The immuneACCESS repertoire file appears here via TCRdb, limited to in-frame rearrangements. These files lack a portion of the clones; in checked studies, under half of the deficit traces to unresolved V genes, and the cause of the others is not known. This sample lists 95,000 to 100,000 clones; almost 96% were detected once. In total, the top ten clones hold 0.2% to 0.25% of the sample. CDR1 is given as LGHNA and CDR2 as YNFKEQ, both from the germline V gene. There are 15 amino acids in the CDR3, from cysteine to phenylalanine inclusive. CDR3 DNA is the only sequence kept; it has 45 bases, read in frame from the first base. The germline ends are 6 bases apart after V is trimmed by 0 bases and J by 0 bases.

The chain is made from TRBV4-2 and TRBJ2-1; no D gene call is confident. The TCR was taken from a human donor in good health. Sequenced sample: T cells isolated from PBMCs. The nucleotide sequence reads as follows: TGTGCCAGCAGCCAAGATCCCGGCTCCTACAATGAGCAGTTCTTC. This codes for CASSQDPGSYNEQFF.